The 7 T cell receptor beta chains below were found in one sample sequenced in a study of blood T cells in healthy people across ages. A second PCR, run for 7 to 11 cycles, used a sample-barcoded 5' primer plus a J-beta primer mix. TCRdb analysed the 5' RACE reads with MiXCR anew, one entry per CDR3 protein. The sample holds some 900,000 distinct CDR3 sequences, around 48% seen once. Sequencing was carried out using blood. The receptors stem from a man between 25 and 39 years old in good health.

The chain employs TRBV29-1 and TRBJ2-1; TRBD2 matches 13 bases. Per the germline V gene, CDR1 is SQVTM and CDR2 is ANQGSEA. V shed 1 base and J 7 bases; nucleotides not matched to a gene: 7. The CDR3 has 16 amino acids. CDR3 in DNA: TGCAGCGTTGAAGGAAGGACTAGCGGGAGTCTGAATGAGCAGTTCTTC. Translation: CSVEGRTSGSLNEQFF.

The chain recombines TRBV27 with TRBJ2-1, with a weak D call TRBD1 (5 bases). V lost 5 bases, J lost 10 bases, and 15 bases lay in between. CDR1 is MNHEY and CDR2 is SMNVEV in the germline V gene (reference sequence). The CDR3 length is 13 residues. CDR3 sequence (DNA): TGTGCCAGCAGTCCTTCGACAGAACGGGAGCAGTTCTTC. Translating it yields CASSPSTEREQFF.

DNA for the CDR3: TGTGCCAGCAGCTTTCGATGGACAGCTAATGAAAAACTGTTTTTT. The encoded protein is CASSFRWTANEKLFF. The genes are TRBV5-5 and TRBJ1-4; possibly TRBD1 for D (6 bases). The V end lost 2 bases, the J end lost 3 bases, and 11 bases lay between the germline ends. The length of the CDR3 is 15 residues. The germline V gene has CDR1 SGHKS and CDR2 YYEKEE (reference sequence).

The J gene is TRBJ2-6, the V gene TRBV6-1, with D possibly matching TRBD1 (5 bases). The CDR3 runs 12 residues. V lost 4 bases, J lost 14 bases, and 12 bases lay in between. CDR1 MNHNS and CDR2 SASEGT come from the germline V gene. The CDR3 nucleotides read TGTGCCAGCAGTGCACAGGCCAAACTCCTGACTTTC. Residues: CASSAQAKLLTF.

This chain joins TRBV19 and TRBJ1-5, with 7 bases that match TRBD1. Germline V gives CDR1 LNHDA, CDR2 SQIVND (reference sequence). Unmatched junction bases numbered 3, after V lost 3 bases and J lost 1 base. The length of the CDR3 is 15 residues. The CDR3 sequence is CASSIKGASNQPQHF. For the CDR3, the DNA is TGTGCCAGTAGTATCAAGGGGGCAAGCAATCAGCCCCAGCATTTT.

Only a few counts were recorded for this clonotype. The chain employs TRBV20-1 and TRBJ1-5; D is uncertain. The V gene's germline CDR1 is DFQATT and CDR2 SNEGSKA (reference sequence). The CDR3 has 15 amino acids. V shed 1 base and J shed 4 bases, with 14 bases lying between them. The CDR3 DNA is TGCAGTGCTAGAGTTAGTGCCGGGAAAAATCAGCCCCAGCATTTT. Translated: CSARVSAGKNQPQHF.

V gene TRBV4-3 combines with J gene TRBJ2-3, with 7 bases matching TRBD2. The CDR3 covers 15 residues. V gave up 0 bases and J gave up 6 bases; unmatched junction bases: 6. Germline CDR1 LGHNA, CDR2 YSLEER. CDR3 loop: CASSQDNWGGDTQYF. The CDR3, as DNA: TGCGCCAGCAGCCAAGATAATTGGGGGGGGGATACGCAGTATTTT.